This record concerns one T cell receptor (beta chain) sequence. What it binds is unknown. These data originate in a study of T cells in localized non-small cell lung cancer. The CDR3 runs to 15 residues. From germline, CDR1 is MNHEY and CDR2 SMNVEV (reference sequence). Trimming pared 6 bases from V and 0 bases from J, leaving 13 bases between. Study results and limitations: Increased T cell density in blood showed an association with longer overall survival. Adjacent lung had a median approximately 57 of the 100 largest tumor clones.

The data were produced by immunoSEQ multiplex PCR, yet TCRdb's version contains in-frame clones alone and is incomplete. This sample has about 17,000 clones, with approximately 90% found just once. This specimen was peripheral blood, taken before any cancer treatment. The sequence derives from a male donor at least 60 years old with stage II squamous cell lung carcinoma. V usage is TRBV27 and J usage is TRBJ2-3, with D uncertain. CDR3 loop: CASSLTFYSTDTQYF. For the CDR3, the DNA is TGTGCCAGCAGCCTGACCTTCTATAGCACAGATACGCAGTATTTT.